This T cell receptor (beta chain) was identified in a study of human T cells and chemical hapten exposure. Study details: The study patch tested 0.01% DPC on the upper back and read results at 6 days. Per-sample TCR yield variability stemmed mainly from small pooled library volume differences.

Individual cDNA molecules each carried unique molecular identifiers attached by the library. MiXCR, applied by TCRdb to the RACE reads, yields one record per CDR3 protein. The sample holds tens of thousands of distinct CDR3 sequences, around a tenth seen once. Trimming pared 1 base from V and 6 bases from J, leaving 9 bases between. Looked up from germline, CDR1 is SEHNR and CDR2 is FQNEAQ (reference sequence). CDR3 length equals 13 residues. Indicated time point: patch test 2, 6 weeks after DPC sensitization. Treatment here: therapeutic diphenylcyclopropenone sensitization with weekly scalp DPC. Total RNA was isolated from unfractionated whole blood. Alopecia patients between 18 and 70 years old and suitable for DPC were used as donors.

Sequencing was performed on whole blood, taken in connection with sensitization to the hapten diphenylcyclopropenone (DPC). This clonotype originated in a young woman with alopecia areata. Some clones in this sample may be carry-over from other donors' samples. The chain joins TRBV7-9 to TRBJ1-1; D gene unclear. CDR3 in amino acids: CASSLVPGAEAFF. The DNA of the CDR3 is TGTGCCAGCAGCTTAGTGCCAGGCGCTGAAGCTTTCTTT.